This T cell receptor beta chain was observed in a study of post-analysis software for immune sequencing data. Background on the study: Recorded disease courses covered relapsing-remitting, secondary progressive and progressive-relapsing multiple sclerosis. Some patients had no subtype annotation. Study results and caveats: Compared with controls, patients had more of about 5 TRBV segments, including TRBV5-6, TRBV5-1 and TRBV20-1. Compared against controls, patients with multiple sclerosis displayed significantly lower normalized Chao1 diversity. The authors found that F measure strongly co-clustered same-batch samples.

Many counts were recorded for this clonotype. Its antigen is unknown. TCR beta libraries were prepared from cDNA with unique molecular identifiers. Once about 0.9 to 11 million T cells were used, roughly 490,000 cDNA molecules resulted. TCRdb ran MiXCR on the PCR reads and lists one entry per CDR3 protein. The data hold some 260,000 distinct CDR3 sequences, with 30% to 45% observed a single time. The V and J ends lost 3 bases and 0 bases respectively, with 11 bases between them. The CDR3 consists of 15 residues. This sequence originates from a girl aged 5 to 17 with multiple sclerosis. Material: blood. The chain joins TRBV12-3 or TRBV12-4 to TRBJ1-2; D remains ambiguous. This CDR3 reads CASSFSGRPNYGYTF. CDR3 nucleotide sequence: TGTGCCAGCAGTTTCTCGGGTCGTCCTAACTATGGCTACACCTTC.